What follows describes a single T cell receptor beta chain. Its recognized antigen is unknown. Qualities for individual bases were not recorded, and no much larger clone is one base off. Different DNA sequences within this sample yield the same CDR3. The entry originates in a study of shared clonotypes between healthy human individuals (dated by TCRdb to the early 2020s). As for the study more broadly: A couple of women and a few men aged 18 to 49 years were included in the cohort. For each donor, three plates each were used for CD4 naive and CD4 memory, two plates were used for CD8 naive, and one plate was used for CD8 memory. Leukapheresis yielded between about 0.94 and 8.9 billion PBMCs per donor. To estimate repertoire size and how much clonotypes are shared between individuals, the study performed deep sequencing of blood TCR repertoires from roughly five healthy adults. Different laboratories and diverse techniques were used to prepare libraries and sequence TCR repertoires, to increase sequencing depth and limit assay-specific biases. What the authors observed across the whole study: Only blood was sampled, and tissue TCR repertoires likely differ from those in blood. When a few donors were compared, the shared fraction of clonotypes was around 5% for naive CD4, 3.5% for naive CD8, 2.3% for memory CD4, and less than 0.45% for memory CD8. The small number of donors limited the genetic and exposure-history diversity represented. Compared with non-shared clonotypes, the clonotypes found in all four sorted-subset donors had higher generation probabilities. Rarefaction of sorted-subset datasets indicated incomplete sequencing despite the large sequencing depth. Naive subsets generally had larger estimated clonotype richness than memory subsets did. Pairwise subsampling indicated that sequencing depth was expected to affect the degree of clonotype sharing among donors.

CD8 naive samples were obtained by positive selection for CCR7 among CD45RO-negative cells, yielding a CD45RA+CCR7+ population from which TemRA cells were excluded. Healthy HIV-negative adults with no recently reported acute infections or vaccinations were included as donors. All donors were Caucasian adults living in Nashville, Tennessee, USA. Blood was collected by leukapheresis, and PBMCs were isolated by Ficoll-Histopaque density gradient centrifugation and then cryopreserved in liquid nitrogen vapor phase. Purity and quantity of every magnetically sorted T cell population were checked by analytical flow cytometry. Genomic DNA was isolated from each sorted fraction and quantified by UV absorbance on a Nanodrop 2000c. TCR CDR3 regions were amplified from genomic DNA by multiplex PCR using the deep immunoSEQ assay. Extracted genomic DNA from each cell subset was distributed evenly across all wells of several immunoSEQ 96-well plates, and each plate was treated as a replicate. For sorted subsets, approximately 200 ng of genomic DNA, equivalent to 25,000 to 30,000 T cell genomes, went into each replicate PCR. Purified libraries were quantified with a Qubit 3.0 fluorometer, sized on a Bioanalyzer 2100, and re-quantified with the KAPA Library Quantification kit. Every immunoSEQ 96-well plate was sequenced on a dedicated single-read 150-cycle Illumina NextSeq 550 flow cell. Under the source paper's analysis protocol: Because the immunoSEQ output held only junctional sequences and lacked quality scores, the filtering could not match the filtering applied to full-length reads. Sequences were annotated with PyIR, a Python wrapper for IgBLAST v1.9, using IMGT germline references to assign V/J genes and CDR3. Reads with weak V/J assignments (E-value above 1e-6), missing CDR3, stop codons, out-of-frame junctions, or ambiguous translated residues were removed. V3J clonotypes were defined as sequences sharing the same inferred V gene, J gene, and CDR3 amino acid sequence. To compute the percentage overlap between repertoires, the number of shared unique clonotypes was divided by the size of the smaller repertoire. Richness of each repertoire was evaluated using RTK rarefaction, the Chao1 estimator, and Recon v2.1 estimates of unobserved clonotypes. Generation probabilities for all TCRbeta clonotypes obtained by the gDNA method from four donors were computed using OLGA. The table comes from immuneACCESS by way of TCRdb, which keeps in-frame sequences with V and J called. Part of the clones is missing from these tables; in studies checked, under half for an unresolved V gene and the rest for unknown reasons. The DNA was the basis for D and trimming; V, J and clone size are from that table. Within this sample are millions of clones, with approximately 94% of them counted one time only. The ten biggest clones cover 1.5% to 2% of the sample.

Including cysteine and phenylalanine, the CDR3 has 14 amino acids. The CDR3 DNA has 42 bases and is translated from base 1. The junction carries 5 bases between V and J, which are trimmed by 1 base and 0 bases respectively. Reading the germline V gene (reference sequence) gives CDR1 SEHNR and CDR2 FQNEAQ. This sequence uses TRBV7-9 and TRBJ2-3; too little of a D gene remains to name it. Sample: naive CD8+ T cells from PBMCs. The sample's cell subset or site label, in plain terms: CD45RA+CCR7+. This TCR was recovered from a man aged 18 to 30 in good health. Some clones in this sample may be carry-over from other donors' samples. Here is the DNA: TGTGCCAGCAGCTTAGTATCAAGCACAGATACGCAGTATTTT. Protein translation: CASSLVSSTDTQYF.